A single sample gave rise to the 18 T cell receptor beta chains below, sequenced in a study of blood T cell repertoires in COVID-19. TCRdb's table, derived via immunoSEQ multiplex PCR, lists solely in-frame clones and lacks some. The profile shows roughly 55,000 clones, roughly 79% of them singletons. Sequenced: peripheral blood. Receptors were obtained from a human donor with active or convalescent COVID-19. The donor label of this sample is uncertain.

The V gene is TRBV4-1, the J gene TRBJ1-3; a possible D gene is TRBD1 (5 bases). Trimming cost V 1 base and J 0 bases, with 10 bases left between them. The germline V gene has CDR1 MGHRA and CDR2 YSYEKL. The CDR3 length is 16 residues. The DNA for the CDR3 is TGCGCCAGCAGCCAAGCGACAGTCCTCTCTGGAAACACCATATATTTT. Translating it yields CASSQATVLSGNTIYF.

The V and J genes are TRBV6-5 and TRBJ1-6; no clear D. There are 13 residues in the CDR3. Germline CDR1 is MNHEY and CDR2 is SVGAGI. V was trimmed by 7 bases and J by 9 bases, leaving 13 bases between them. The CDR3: CASTTPGGSPLHF. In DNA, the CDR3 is TGTGCCAGCACTACACCTGGAGGTTCACCCCTCCACTTT.

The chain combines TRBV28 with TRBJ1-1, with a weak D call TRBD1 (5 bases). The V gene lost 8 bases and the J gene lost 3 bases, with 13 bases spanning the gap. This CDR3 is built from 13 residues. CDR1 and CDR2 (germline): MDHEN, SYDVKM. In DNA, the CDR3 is TGTGCCAGCGGCAGGGATGGGCACACTGAAGCTTTCTTT. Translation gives CASGRDGHTEAFF.

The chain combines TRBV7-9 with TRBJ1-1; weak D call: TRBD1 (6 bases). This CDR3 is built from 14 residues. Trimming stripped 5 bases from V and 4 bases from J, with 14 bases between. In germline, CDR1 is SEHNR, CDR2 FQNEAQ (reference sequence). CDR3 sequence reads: CASSPGAQGTEAFF. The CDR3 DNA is TGTGCCAGCAGCCCAGGGGCGCAGGGCACTGAAGCTTTCTTT.

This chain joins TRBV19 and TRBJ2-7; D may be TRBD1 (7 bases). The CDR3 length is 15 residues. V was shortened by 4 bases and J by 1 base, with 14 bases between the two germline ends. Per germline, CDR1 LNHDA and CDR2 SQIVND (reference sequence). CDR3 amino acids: CASSTSTGRSYEQYF. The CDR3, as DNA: TGTGCCAGTAGTACCTCGACAGGGAGGTCCTACGAGCAGTACTTC.

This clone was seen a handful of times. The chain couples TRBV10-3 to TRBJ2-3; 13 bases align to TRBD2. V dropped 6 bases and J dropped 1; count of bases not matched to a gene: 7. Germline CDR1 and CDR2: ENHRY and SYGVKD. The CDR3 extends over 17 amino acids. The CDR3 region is CAISGTSGDRGTDTQYF. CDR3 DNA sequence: TGTGCCATCAGCGGGACTAGCGGGGACAGGGGCACAGATACGCAGTATTTT.

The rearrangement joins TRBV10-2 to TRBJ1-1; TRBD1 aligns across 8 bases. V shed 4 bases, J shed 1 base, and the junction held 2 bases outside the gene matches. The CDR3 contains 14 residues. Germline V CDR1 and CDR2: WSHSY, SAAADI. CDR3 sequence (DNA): TGCGCCAGCAGTGTCGGACAGGGGAACACTGAAGCTTTCTTT. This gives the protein CASSVGQGNTEAFF.

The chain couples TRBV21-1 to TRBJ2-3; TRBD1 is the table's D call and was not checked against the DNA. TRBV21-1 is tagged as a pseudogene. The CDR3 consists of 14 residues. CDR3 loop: CASSGPLAIVTQYF. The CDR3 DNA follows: TGTGCCAGCAGCGGGCCCCTTGCGATAGTTACGCAGTATTTT.

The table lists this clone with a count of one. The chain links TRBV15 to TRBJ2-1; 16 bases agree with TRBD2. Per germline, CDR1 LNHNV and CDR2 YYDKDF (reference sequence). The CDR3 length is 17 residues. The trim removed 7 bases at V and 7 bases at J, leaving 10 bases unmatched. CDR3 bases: TGTGCCACCAAGCCCGGGACTAGCGGGAGGGCCACAAATGAGCAGTTCTTC. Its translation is CATKPGTSGRATNEQFF.

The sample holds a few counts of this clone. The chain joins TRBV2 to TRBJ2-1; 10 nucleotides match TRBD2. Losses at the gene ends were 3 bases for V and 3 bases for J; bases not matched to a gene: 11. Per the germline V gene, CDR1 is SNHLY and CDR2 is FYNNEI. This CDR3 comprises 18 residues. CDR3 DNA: TGTGCCAGCAGTGATGGGCGGATGCTAGCGGGAGTCTACAATGAGCAGTTCTTC. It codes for CASSDGRMLAGVYNEQFF.

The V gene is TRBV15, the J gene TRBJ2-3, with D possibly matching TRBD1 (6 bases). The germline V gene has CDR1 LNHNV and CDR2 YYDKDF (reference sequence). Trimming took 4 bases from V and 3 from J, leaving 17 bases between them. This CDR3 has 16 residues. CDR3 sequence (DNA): TGTGCCACCAGCAAGAACCGAGTAGGGGGTACAGATACGCAGTATTTT. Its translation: CATSKNRVGGTDTQYF.

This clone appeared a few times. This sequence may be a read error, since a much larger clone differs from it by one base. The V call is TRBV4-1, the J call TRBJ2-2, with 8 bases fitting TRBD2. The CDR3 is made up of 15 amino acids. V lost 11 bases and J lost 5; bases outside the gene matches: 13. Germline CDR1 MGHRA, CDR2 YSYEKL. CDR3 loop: CAPSLSGGGTGELFF. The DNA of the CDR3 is TGCGCCCCCAGCCTGTCCGGGGGGGGGACCGGGGAGCTGTTTTTT.

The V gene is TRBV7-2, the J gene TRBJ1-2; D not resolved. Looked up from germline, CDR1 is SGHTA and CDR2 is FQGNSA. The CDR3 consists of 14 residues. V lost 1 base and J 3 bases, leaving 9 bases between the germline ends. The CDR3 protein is CASSLVSTDYGYTF. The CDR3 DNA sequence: TGTGCCAGCAGCTTAGTCTCAACAGACTATGGCTACACCTTC.

CDR3 bases: TGCAGCGTGGCTACAGGGGGGAATGAAAAACTGTTTTTT. Protein product: CSVATGGNEKLFF. The genes are TRBV29-1 and TRBJ1-4, with 8 bases identical to TRBD1. V gave up 6 bases and J gave up 5 bases; unmatched junction bases: 5. The CDR3 is made up of 13 amino acids. Germline V gene lookup returns CDR1 SQVTM and CDR2 ANQGSEA.

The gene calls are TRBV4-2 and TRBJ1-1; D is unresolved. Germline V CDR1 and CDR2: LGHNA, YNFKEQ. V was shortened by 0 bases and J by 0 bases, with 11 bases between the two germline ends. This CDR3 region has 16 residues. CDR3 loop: CASSQDTGNMNTEAFF. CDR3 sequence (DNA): TGTGCCAGCAGCCAAGATACGGGGAACATGAACACTGAAGCTTTCTTT.

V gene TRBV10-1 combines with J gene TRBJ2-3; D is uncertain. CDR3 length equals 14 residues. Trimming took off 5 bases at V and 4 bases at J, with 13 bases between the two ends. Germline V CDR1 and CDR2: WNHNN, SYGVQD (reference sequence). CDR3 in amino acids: CASSPFAGSDTQYF. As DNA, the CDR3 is TGCGCCAGCAGTCCCTTTGCCGGGTCAGATACGCAGTATTTT.

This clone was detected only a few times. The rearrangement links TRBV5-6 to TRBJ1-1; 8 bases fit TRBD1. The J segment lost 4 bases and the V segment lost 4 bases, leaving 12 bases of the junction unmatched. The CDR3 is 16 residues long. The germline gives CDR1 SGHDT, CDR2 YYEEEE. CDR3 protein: CASSKRQGSLGTEAFF. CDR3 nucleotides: TGTGCCAGCAGCAAAAGACAGGGGTCGTTAGGCACTGAAGCTTTCTTT.

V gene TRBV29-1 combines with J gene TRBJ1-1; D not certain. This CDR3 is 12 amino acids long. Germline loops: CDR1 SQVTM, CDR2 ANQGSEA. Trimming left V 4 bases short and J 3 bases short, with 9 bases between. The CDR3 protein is CSVGGFYTEAFF. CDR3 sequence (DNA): TGCAGCGTTGGAGGGTTTTACACTGAAGCTTTCTTT.